This T cell receptor (beta chain) appears in the sequencing data of a study of blood T cell repertoires in COVID-19. Study at large: The United States, Italy and Spain were the sources of the acute and convalescent COVID-19 samples. T cells, B-cell-depleted T cells, or PBMCs supplied cDNA or gDNA.

The CDR3 loop spans 14 amino acids. Germline V gene data show CDR1 as MNHNY and CDR2 as SVGAGI (reference sequence). With 0 bases removed from V and 8 bases from J, the gap between germline ends came to 11 bases. As handled by the study authors: Estimated nucleated cell counts came from reference gene primer amplification. Some clones are missing from TCRdb's copy, which holds only in-frame ones; the method was immunoSEQ multiplex PCR. The D gene and trimming were derived from the DNA, and the V and J assignments and clone size from that table. This sample has 90,000 to 110,000 clones, with roughly 80% found just once.

The clonotype originates from a human donor in a cohort sampled during active or convalescent COVID-19. The specimen was peripheral blood. The V gene is TRBV6-6, the J gene TRBJ2-1; D is uncertain. The CDR3 spells CASSYSAGFDEQFF. Written as DNA, the CDR3 is TGTGCCAGCAGTTACTCTGCCGGGTTCGATGAGCAGTTCTTC.